The clone carrying this T cell receptor beta chain is a singleton in its sample. Original analysis: Amplifying reference gene primers gave estimates of nucleated cell counts. TCRdb's table, derived via immunoSEQ multiplex PCR, lists solely in-frame clones and lacks some. That table gives V, J and clone size, and the DNA gave D and trimming. The repertoire includes around 100,000 clones, roughly 82% of them detected once, and under 9.5% sits in the top ten. This CDR3 is built from 13 residues. CDR1 is SGHRS and CDR2 is YFSETQ in the germline V gene. The V gene end was trimmed by 5 bases and the J gene end by 4 bases; junction bases not matched to a gene: 6. The data belong to a study of blood T cell repertoires in COVID-19.

This sequence originates from a woman aged 40 to 50 with acute or convalescent COVID-19. The specimen sequenced was peripheral blood. The chain couples TRBV5-1 to TRBJ2-7, with 7 bases fitting TRBD1. This chain's CDR3 is CASRDNRGYEQYF. The CDR3 nucleotides are TGCGCCAGCAGAGATAACAGGGGTTACGAGCAGTACTTC.